This TCR beta chain was obtained from a study of cytomegalovirus exposure and HLA in healthy donors. CDR1 is GTSNPN, CDR2 SVGIG, per germline (reference sequence). J gave up 5 bases and V 3 bases, and 6 bases lay outside the gene matches. The CDR3 covers 13 residues. Clones were read by immunoSEQ multiplex PCR, and TCRdb kept only the in-frame ones, dropping some. The table records 89,000 or so clones, about 94% of them present only once. The origin of this receptor is a woman aged 25 to 39 in good health and CMV-seropositive. The sequenced material came from PBMCs. The genes are TRBV30 and TRBJ1-1; 7 bases line up with TRBD1. The CDR3 spells CAWSRQGGTEAFF. As DNA, the CDR3 is TGTGCCTGGAGCAGACAGGGTGGGACTGAAGCTTTCTTT.